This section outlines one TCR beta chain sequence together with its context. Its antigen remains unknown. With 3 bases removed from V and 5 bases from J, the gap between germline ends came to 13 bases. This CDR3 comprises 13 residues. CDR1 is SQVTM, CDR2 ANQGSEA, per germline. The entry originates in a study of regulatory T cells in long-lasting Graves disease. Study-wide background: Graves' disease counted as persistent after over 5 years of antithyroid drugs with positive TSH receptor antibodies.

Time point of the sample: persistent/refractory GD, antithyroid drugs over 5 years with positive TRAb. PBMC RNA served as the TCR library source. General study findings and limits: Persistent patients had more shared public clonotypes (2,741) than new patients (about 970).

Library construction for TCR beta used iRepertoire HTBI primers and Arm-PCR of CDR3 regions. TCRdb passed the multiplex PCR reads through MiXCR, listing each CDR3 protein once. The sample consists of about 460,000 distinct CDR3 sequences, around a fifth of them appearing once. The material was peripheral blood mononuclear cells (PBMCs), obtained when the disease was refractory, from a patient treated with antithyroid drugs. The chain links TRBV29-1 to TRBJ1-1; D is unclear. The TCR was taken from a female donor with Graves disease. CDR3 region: CSVEPITRTEAFF. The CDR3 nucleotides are TGCAGCGTTGAGCCCATCACGAGGACTGAAGCTTTCTTT.